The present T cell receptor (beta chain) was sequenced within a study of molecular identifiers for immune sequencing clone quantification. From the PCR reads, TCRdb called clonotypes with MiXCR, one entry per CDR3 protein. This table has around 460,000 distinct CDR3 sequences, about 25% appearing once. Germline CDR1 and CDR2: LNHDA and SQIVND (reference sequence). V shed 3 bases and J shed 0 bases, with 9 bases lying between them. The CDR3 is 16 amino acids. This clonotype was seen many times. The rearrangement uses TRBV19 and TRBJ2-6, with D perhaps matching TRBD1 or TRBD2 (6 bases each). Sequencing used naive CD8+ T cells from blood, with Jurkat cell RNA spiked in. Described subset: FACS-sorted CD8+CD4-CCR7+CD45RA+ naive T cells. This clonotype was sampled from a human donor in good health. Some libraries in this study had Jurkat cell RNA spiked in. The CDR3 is CASSMGGRSGANVLTF. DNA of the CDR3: TGTGCCAGTAGTATGGGGGGCCGCTCTGGGGCCAACGTCCTGACTTTC.